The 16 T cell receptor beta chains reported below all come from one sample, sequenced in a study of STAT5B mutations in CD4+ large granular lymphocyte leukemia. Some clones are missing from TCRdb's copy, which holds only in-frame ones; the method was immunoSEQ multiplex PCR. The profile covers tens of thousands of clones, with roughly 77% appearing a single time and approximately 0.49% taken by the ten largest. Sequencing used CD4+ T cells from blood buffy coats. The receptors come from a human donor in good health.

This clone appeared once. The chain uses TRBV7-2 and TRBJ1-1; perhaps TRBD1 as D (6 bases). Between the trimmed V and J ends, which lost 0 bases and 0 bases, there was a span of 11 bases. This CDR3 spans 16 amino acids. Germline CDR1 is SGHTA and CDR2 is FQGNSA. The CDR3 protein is CASSLARTAMNTEAFF. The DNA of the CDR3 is TGTGCCAGCAGCTTAGCAAGGACAGCCATGAACACTGAAGCTTTCTTT.

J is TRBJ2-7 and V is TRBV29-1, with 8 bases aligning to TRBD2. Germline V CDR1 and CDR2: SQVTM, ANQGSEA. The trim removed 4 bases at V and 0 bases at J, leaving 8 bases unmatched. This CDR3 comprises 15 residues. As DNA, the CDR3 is TGCAGCGTTGGCTTGGGGACTAGTGGCTCCTACGAGCAGTACTTC. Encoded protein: CSVGLGTSGSYEQYF.

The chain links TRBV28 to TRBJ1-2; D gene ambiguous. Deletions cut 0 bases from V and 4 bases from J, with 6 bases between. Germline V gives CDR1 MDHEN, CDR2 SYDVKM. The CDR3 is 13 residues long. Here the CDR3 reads CASSLWQSYGYTF. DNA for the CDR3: TGTGCCAGCAGTTTATGGCAGTCCTATGGCTACACCTTC.

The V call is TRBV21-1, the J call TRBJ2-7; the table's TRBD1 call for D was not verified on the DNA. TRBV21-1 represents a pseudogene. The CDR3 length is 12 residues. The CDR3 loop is CASSEDRDEQYF. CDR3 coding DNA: TGTGCCAGCAGCGAGGACAGGGACGAGCAGTACTTC.

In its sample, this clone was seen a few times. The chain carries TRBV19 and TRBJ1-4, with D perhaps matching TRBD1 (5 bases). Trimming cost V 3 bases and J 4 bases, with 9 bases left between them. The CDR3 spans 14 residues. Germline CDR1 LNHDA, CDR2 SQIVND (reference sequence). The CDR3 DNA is TGTGCCAGTAGTATCGGGGGGAGTAATGAAAAACTGTTTTTT. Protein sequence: CASSIGGSNEKLFF.

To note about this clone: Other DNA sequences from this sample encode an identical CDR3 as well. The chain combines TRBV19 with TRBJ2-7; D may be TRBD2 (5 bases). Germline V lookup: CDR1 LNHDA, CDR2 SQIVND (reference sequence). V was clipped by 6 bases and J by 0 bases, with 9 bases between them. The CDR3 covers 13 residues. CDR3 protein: CASRGGLSYEQYF. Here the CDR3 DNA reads TGTGCCAGTAGGGGCGGGCTCTCCTACGAGCAGTACTTC.

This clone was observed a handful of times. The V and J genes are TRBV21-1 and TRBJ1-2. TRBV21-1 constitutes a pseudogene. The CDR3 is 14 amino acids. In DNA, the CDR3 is TGTGCCAGCCCTGGGAACGGGTCTAACTATGGCTACACCTTC. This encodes CASPGNGSNYGYTF.

CDR3 sequence reads: CASRSNRGGIGEQYF. In nucleotides, the CDR3 is TGTGCCAGCAGGTCGAACAGGGGGGGAATAGGGGAGCAGTACTTC. The chain links TRBV21-1 to TRBJ2-7; the table's D call, TRBD1, was not checked against the DNA. TRBV21-1 is an annotated pseudogene. The CDR3 loop spans 15 amino acids.

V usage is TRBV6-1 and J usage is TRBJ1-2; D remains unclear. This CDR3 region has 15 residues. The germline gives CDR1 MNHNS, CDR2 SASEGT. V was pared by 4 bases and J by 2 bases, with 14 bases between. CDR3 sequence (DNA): TGTGCCAGCAGTGTTAAAGGTATGGCCAACTATGGCTACACCTTC. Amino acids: CASSVKGMANYGYTF.

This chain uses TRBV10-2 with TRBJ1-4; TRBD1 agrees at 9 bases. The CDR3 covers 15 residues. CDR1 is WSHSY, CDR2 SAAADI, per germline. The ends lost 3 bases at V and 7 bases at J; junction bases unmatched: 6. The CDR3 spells CASSEPGTGLEKLFF. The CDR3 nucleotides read TGCGCCAGCAGTGAACCCGGGACAGGGCTTGAAAAACTGTTTTTT.

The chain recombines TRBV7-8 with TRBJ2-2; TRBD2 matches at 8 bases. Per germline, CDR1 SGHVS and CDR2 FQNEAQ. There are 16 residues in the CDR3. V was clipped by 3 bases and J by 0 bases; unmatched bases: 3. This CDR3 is CASSFLAGTNTGELFF. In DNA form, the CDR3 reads TGTGCCAGCAGCTTTCTAGCGGGTACGAACACCGGGGAGCTGTTTTTT.

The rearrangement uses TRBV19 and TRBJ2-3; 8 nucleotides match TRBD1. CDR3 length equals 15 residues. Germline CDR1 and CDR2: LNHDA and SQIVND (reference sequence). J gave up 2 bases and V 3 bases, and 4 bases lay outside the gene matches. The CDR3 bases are TGTGCCAGTAGTATGACAGGGGTCACCACAGATACGCAGTATTTT. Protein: CASSMTGVTTDTQYF.

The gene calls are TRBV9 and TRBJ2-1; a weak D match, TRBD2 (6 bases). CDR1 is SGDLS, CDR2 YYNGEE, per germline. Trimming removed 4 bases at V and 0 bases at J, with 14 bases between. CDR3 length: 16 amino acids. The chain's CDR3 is CASSTGVGVSYNEQFF. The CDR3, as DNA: TGTGCCAGCAGCACGGGGGTGGGGGTCTCCTACAATGAGCAGTTCTTC.

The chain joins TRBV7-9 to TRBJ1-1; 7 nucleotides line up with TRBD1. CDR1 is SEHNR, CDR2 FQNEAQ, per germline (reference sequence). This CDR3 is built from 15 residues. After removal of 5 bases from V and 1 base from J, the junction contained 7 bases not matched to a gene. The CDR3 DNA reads TGTGCCAGCAGCGCAAGACAGGGTTCGAACACTGAAGCTTTCTTT. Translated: CASSARQGSNTEAFF.

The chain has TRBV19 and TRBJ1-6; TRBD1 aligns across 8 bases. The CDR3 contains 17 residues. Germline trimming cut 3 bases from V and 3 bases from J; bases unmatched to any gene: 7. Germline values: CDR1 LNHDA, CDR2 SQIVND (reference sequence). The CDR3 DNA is TGTGCCAGTAGTATTGGGGCAGGGGGCTTCTATAATTCACCCCTCCACTTT. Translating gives CASSIGAGGFYNSPLHF.

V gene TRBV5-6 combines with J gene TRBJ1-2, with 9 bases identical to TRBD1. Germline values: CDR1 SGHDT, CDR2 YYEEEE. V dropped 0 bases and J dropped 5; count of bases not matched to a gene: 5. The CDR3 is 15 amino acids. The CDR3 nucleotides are TGTGCCAGCAGCTTGGGTTCTGGGACAGGGTATGGCTACACCTTC. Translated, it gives CASSLGSGTGYGYTF.